One T cell receptor beta chain is described in this entry. The count of this clone is one. Its antigen has not been determined. A junction boundary mismatches the germline segment, possibly from a read error. The data were obtained in a study of cytomegalovirus exposure and HLA in healthy donors listed by TCRdb under 2017. Some background on the complete study: In an earlier analysis of approximately 640 of the donors, 250 to 300 Gb of sequence data and 90 million to 120 million unique TCR beta sequences from about 190 million T cells were reported. Along with the approximately 700-subject first cohort, a separate validation cohort of 120 different subjects was used. To decide whether each TCR beta V gene segment behaved as functional or pseudogenic, an earlier analysis of fewer than 750 of the donors relied on high-throughput TCR beta sequencing. A later genetic analysis used genome-wide SNP genotypes for about three fifths of the 666 donors, treating that subset as a discovery cohort. Roughly 310 gigabases of sequencing data and tens of millions of unique TCR sequences were included in an early release covering about 700 HLA-typed donors. The T cell repertoires of around 670 subjects were profiled by immunosequencing and related to cytomegalovirus serostatus. HLA typing covered class I and class II loci at four-digit resolution. The number of donors typed differed by locus, with 629-630 for A, B, C, DRB1 and DQB1, around 500 for DQA1, some 570 for DPA1, and roughly 450 for DPB1. To predict cytomegalovirus infection status, the study combined high-throughput TCR immunosequencing, statistical association of individual TCRs with disease status, and machine learning. Roughly 5 DR-DQ haplotypes were handled as single units for association and clustering, since linkage in the cohort was strong. On average, around 200,000 unique TCR beta nucleotide sequences were sequenced per donor among some 430 genotyped donors of the cohort, with roughly a sixth of those sequences being non-productive. The study was designed to test whether signatures of past pathogen exposure could be identified by cataloging public T cell receptors. A later analysis re-analyzed previously published TCR beta repertoires from 650 to 800 donors and added high-resolution HLA genotyping to study TCR occurrence patterns. Rather than drawing on any new phenotypic data, the later analysis identified candidate immune exposures from TCR beta sequences and the way those sequences occurred across donors. Every repertoire in the discovery cohort had been generated on one and the same sequencing platform. The genetic ancestry cluster associated with self-reported Caucasian donors included around four fifths of the 398 genotyped donors. Donor age, sex, ethnicity and CMV serostatus were compiled together with the repertoire data.

The library relied on the immunoSEQ multiplex PCR assay. The multiplex PCR relied on a mix of 60 forward primers for TCR Vbeta segments and 13 reverse primers for TCR Jbeta segments. A multiplex PCR assay on genomic DNA amplified the CDR3 region of rearranged TCR beta genes. On the Illumina HiSeq System, the amplified TCR beta libraries were sequenced as 87-base-pair reads. The paper's processing steps were these. A later analysis counted approximately 76 million unique TCR beta chains across the 500 to 850 repertoires, and some 12 million of these chains were shared by at least two donors. Raw reads were error-corrected and collapsed into unique sequences with a nearest-neighbor algorithm that merged closely related sequences to remove PCR and sequencing errors. V, D and J gene segments were assigned by aligning CDR3 sequences to IMGT reference sequences. For a sequence to be retained, a match of at least six nucleotides to both a V gene segment and a J gene segment was required. Rearrangements were called productive when the CDR3 lacked stop codons and stayed in frame with V and J; all others were non-productive. Following IMGT convention, CDR3 was defined as the stretch from the second conserved V-encoded cysteine to the conserved J-encoded phenylalanine. Sequences without an unambiguous match to a single V gene segment were excluded from the earlier analysis of several hundred of the donors. In an earlier analysis of 587 of the donors, a V segment was called functional when productive rearrangements were above 56.7%, and segregating when the standard deviation between donors exceeded 5%. A statistical classification framework was built for diagnosing cytomegalovirus status from the catalog of TCR beta chain sequences. In a later analysis, V and J genes were assigned by comparing TCR nucleotide sequences against IMGT/GENE-DB human TR gene sequences. The TCRdist pipeline was used in a later analysis to assign CDR3 sequences and most-parsimonious VDJ recombination scenarios. A later analysis defined each TCR beta chain by its CDR3 amino acid sequence plus V-gene family, and excluded reads lacking a unique V-gene family. A later analysis removed several hundred highly shared, low-generation-probability nucleotide sequences to deal with suspected cross-contamination and a sequencing artifact. In a later analysis, a clonal expansion index for each public chain was calculated from normalized within-repertoire ranks of inferred template counts. In a later analysis, generation probabilities were computed using a VDJ recombination model fitted to out-of-frame rearrangements, and the results were checked against IGoR. Hypergeometric tests were used in a later analysis to score TCR-TCR, TCR-HLA and TCR-CMV co-occurrence, with a repertoire-size bias correction applied to the TCR pairs. To estimate false discovery rates, a later analysis permuted the HLA or CMV assignments 20 times. In a later analysis, co-occurring TCRs were grouped using DBSCAN, and TCRdist sequence similarity was added for clustering within HLA-allele-positive subsets. For co-occurrence clustering, repertoires with fewer than 30,000 or more than 120,000 public chains were excluded, along with roughly 5 repertoires with anomalous nucleotide sharing. This immuneACCESS table, as held by TCRdb, lists in-frame sequences with V and J called but not all clones. Of the missing ones, under half trace to an unresolved V gene in checked studies; the others have no known cause. Clone size and V and J calls were adopted from that table, with D and trimming inferred from the DNA. Within this sample are tens of thousands of clones, with around four fifths of them counted one time only. 7.5% to 10% of the sample lies in the top ten.

Study-wide conclusions, independent of this receptor: In vitro tests confirmed that three of the cytomegalovirus-associated TCR beta chains recognize cytomegalovirus antigens. Because counts were too low, 15 or so rarely observed V segments, including chromosome 9 orphons, were excluded from the earlier analysis of a few hundred of the donors. Compared with equally common non-associated chains, HLA-associated TCR beta chains in a later analysis were more clonally expanded and had lower generation probabilities. According to a later analysis, most CMV-associated TCR beta chains appeared to be HLA-restricted, and the HLA associations seemed to be driven largely by CMV exposure. V-gene and J-gene trimming of TCR beta chains was associated with a missense DCLRE1C variant in a later genetic analysis, and the association was replicated in an independent cohort. In the study, 164 TCR beta chains were listed as associated with cytomegalovirus. According to the authors, the approach could potentially be generalized to other disease states and immunological phenotypes. Compared with the approximately 700-donor mean, donors in an Asian-associated ancestry cluster had fewer N-insertions in productive TCRs, according to a later genetic analysis. The classifier was reported to diagnose cytomegalovirus status with high specificity and sensitivity in both the original and validation cohorts. Correlated functional status among segregating V segments might reflect linkage disequilibrium, but an unknown experimental factor could not be ruled out. According to a later analysis, parvovirus B19, influenza, CMV and Epstein-Barr virus appeared linked to several top co-occurrence clusters. Only TCR beta chains were sequenced in this cohort, and the absence of alpha or paired-chain data limited detectable features. Sequencing depth was assumed to be roughly uniform across donors in the presence/absence analyses, though that assumption may not hold. In a later analysis, TCR association rates were found to vary across HLA loci, with the most associated TCRs seen for DRB1 alleles and the fewest for HLA-C alleles. While some public TCRs were present in many individuals, most TCR sequences turned up only very rarely across donors. Because HLA typing was unavailable for some donors at each locus, only the typed subset was used in association tests. An earlier analysis of approximately 600 of the donors showed that most TCR beta V segments appeared in productive rearrangements either about 87% or about 30% of the time, which broadly matched IMGT annotations. A later analysis associated 15,000 to 20,000 TCR beta sequences with specific HLA alleles at a false discovery rate of 0.05. Because the 87-base-pair reads could not distinguish some IMGT-functional V segments, including TRBV6-2 and TRBV6-3, those segments were excluded. When HLA alleles, especially DR and DQ, strongly co-occurred, TCR associations were difficult to assign to individual alleles. Immune exposure information for the cohort was limited to CMV serostatus. A further reported finding was that TCR beta sequences accurately predicted the HLA-A and HLA-B alleles for most subjects in the first cohort. The sequencing pipeline was judged likely to have produced a cluster of highly shared sequence variants as a technical artifact.

The cohort was made up of 666 healthy bone marrow donors. Cohort members were all nominally healthy when sampled, although unrecorded immune exposures were likely present. The donor was CMV seronegative and belonged to the group of 350 to 400 seronegative cohort members. Every donor gave a peripheral blood sample, and the peripheral blood mononuclear cells from that sample were used for TCR beta sequencing. The Qiagen DNeasy Blood Extraction Kit was used to extract genomic DNA from the blood cell samples. The cysteine opens and the phenylalanine closes a CDR3 of 17 amino acids. Only CDR3 DNA remains: 51 bases, in frame from the first base. According to the germline V gene, CDR1 reads MNHNS and CDR2 reads SASEGT.

This TCR derives from a man aged 40-55 years in good health and CMV-seronegative. The chain uses TRBV6-1 and TRBJ1-3, and the D gene may be TRBD1, 5 bases matching. The sequenced sample was PBMCs. The encoded CDR3 is CASSEAWGGDSGNAIYF. The base sequence is TGTGCCAGCAGTGAAGCTTGGGGGGGGGACTCTGGAAACGCCATATATTTT.